Shown below are 21 T cell receptor beta chains from a single sample sequenced in a study of T cell responses to AZD1222 COVID-19 vaccine. Measured with immunoSEQ multiplex PCR; TCRdb has only the in-frame clones, and not every one. This table holds more than 150,000 clones, 85% to 90% found once. The sequenced sample was peripheral blood, obtained on day 0 of AZD1222 vaccination. Receptors were obtained from an adult in good health.

The chain recombines TRBV28 with TRBJ1-2; 9 nucleotides align to TRBD1. After removal of 6 bases from V and 2 bases from J, the junction contained 1 base not matched to a gene. Germline V lookup: CDR1 MDHEN, CDR2 SYDVKM. The CDR3 spans 13 residues. CDR3 sequence (DNA): TGTGCCAGCAGGGGGACAGGGAACTATGGCTACACCTTC. This encodes CASRGTGNYGYTF.

The chain is built from TRBV19 and TRBJ2-3; possible D gene TRBD1, 5 bases. Between the trimmed V and J ends, which lost 5 bases and 4 bases, there was a span of 16 bases. In germline, CDR1 is LNHDA, CDR2 SQIVND (reference sequence). CDR3 length equals 15 residues. CDR3 nucleotide sequence: TGTGCCAGTAGTGTGGACAACCGGGCGTCAGATACGCAGTATTTT. Protein sequence: CASSVDNRASDTQYF.

This clone was recorded only once. The rearrangement uses TRBV6-2 or TRBV6-3 and TRBJ1-1, with D unresolved. V gave up 1 base and J gave up 7 bases, with 4 bases separating them. Germline-derived CDR1 and CDR2 are MNHEY and SVGEGT. CDR3 length: 11 amino acids. CDR3 bases: TGTGCCAGCAGTTACTTCCGTGAAGCTTTCTTT. Its translation is CASSYFREAFF.

The CDR3 DNA is TGCGCCAGCAGCTTCGACGGGACAGGGTCGTACGAGCAGTACTTC. Translating it yields CASSFDGTGSYEQYF. The rearrangement joins TRBV5-1 to TRBJ2-7; 9 bases agree with TRBD1. V was clipped by 2 bases and J by 4 bases; unmatched bases: 7. The CDR3 totals 15 residues. Germline assignment: CDR1 SGHRS and CDR2 YFSETQ.

The J gene is TRBJ1-1, the V gene TRBV19; TRBD1 matches at 7 bases. Per the germline V gene, CDR1 is LNHDA and CDR2 is SQIVND (reference sequence). The CDR3 has 14 amino acids. Unmatched junction bases numbered 14, after V lost 5 bases and J lost 11 bases. CDR3 DNA sequence: TGTGCCAGTAGTCTACTCAGTAGGGGGCCGGAGGCTTTCTTT. The encoded protein is CASSLLSRGPEAFF.

J is TRBJ2-3 and V is TRBV27; a weak D match, TRBD2 (6 bases). This CDR3 has 15 residues. Germline CDR1 is MNHEY and CDR2 is SMNVEV (reference sequence). V lost 2 bases to trimming and J lost 2 bases, with 11 bases between them. In nucleotides, the CDR3 is TGTGCCAGCAGTTTACGGGGGTGGGCCACAGATACGCAGTATTTT. Translation: CASSLRGWATDTQYF.

This chain connects TRBV2 to TRBJ2-3; 10 bases are a match to TRBD2. Unmatched junction bases numbered 6, after V lost 7 bases and J lost 2 bases. CDR3 size: 15 residues. Germline CDR1 reads SNHLY; CDR2 reads FYNNEI. The CDR3 sequence is CASIQGLADTDTQYF. The CDR3 region has the DNA TGTGCCAGCATTCAAGGACTAGCGGACACAGATACGCAGTATTTT.

The chain uses TRBV28 and TRBJ2-3; D not resolved. Per the germline V gene, CDR1 is MDHEN and CDR2 is SYDVKM. This CDR3 comprises 14 residues. V was pared by 7 bases and J by 3 bases, with 14 bases between. The CDR3 region is CASINNRATDTQYF. The CDR3 nucleotides read TGTGCCAGCATCAACAATAGGGCGACAGATACGCAGTATTTT.

The chain carries TRBV3-1 (or the pseudogene TRBV3-2) and TRBJ2-1; 12 nucleotides line up with TRBD2. Losses at the gene ends were 1 base for V and 7 bases for J; bases not matched to a gene: 2. The germline gives CDR1 LGHDT, CDR2 YNNKEL (reference sequence). This CDR3 has 15 residues. The CDR3 sequence: CASSQVLAGGNEQFF. The DNA of the CDR3 is TGTGCCAGCAGCCAAGTCCTAGCGGGAGGGAATGAGCAGTTCTTC.

J is TRBJ2-3 and V is TRBV5-1, with D hard to call. There are 12 residues in the CDR3. The germline V gene encodes CDR1 SGHRS and CDR2 YFSETQ. Trimming pared 4 bases from V and 1 base from J, leaving 4 bases between. In nucleotides, the CDR3 is TGCGCCAGCAGCGTGGGCACAGATACGCAGTATTTT. Translated, it gives CASSVGTDTQYF.

The V call is TRBV13, the J call TRBJ1-6; TRBD1 matches 11 bases. The trim removed 8 bases at V and 10 bases at J, leaving 1 base unmatched. The CDR3 has 12 amino acids. CDR1 PRHDT and CDR2 FYEKMQ come from the germline V gene (reference sequence). CDR3 in amino acids: CASGTGGSPLHF. The CDR3 bases are TGTGCCAGCGGGACAGGGGGGTCACCCCTCCACTTT.

The V gene is TRBV27, the J gene TRBJ1-5, with D perhaps matching TRBD1 (5 bases). The CDR3 runs to 17 residues. Germline V lookup: CDR1 MNHEY, CDR2 SMNVEV (reference sequence). Trimming removed 1 base at V and 7 bases at J, with 20 bases between. CDR3 in amino acids: CASSLFGGSFGGQPQHF. DNA for the CDR3: TGTGCCAGCAGTTTATTTGGGGGTTCCTTCGGGGGACAGCCCCAGCATTTT.

The sample holds one count of this clone. The rearrangement joins TRBV29-1 to TRBJ2-3, with a possible D match to TRBD1 (5 bases). This CDR3 has 11 amino acids. Trimming left V 7 bases short and J 6 bases short, with 11 bases between. Germline V CDR1 and CDR2: SQVTM, ANQGSEA. Here the CDR3 reads CSGGQGDTQYF. CDR3 in DNA: TGCAGCGGAGGACAAGGCGATACGCAGTATTTT.

This clone was found once. The CDR3 DNA is TGTGCCAGCAGTTTGAGGCTCGGCTCTGGGGCCAACGTCCTGACTTTC. Translated, it gives CASSLRLGSGANVLTF. The J gene is TRBJ2-6, the V gene TRBV27, with unresolved D. The CDR3 runs to 16 residues. The germline CDR1 and CDR2 sequences are MNHEY and SMNVEV (reference sequence). V lost 3 bases and J lost 0, with 9 bases in between.

Note on this clone: Different DNA sequences within this sample yield the same CDR3. The genes are TRBV6-5 and TRBJ1-2, with D maybe TRBD1 (6 bases). This CDR3 has 14 amino acids. The V and J ends lost 0 bases and 2 bases respectively, with 7 bases between them. Germline lookup yields CDR1 MNHEY and CDR2 SVGAGI. This chain's CDR3 is CASSYSGGNYGYTF. The DNA for the CDR3 is TGTGCCAGCAGTTACTCAGGGGGGAACTATGGCTACACCTTC.

This rearrangement joins TRBV23-1 to TRBJ1-5; D unresolved. TRBV23-1 has ORF status, its function being uncertain. CDR3 length: 16 residues. The V gene lost 0 bases and the J gene lost 0 bases, with 9 bases spanning the gap. The CDR3, as DNA: TGCGCCAGCAGTCAATCACCCGGGGATAGCAATCAGCCCCAGCATTTT. Amino acids: CASSQSPGDSNQPQHF.

The chain joins TRBV19 to TRBJ1-6; 9 bases agree with TRBD1. The ends lost 2 bases at V and 10 bases at J; junction bases unmatched: 9. The CDR3 spans 16 residues. Per the germline V gene, CDR1 is LNHDA and CDR2 is SQIVND (reference sequence). The CDR3 here is CASSILSGQGNSPLHF. Here the CDR3 DNA reads TGTGCCAGTAGTATACTTTCAGGACAGGGGAACTCACCCCTCCACTTT.

V gene TRBV12-3 or TRBV12-4 combines with J gene TRBJ1-3; D is perhaps TRBD1 (5 bases). Trimming left V 4 bases short and J 4 bases short, with 8 bases between. The CDR3 has 13 amino acids. The CDR3 loop is CASSWTQGNTIYF. The DNA for the CDR3 is TGTGCCAGCAGTTGGACACAGGGAAACACCATATATTTT.

With regard to this clone: One end of the junction does not line up with germline, which may come from a read error. This rearrangement joins TRBV27 to TRBJ2-2; perhaps TRBD2 as D (5 bases). The CDR3 length is 15 residues. Germline loops: CDR1 MNHEY, CDR2 SMNVEV (reference sequence). The CDR3 coding sequence is TGTGCCAGCAGTAGAGAACTAGTGAACCCCGGGGAGCTGTTTTTT. Amino acids: CASSRELVNPGELFF.

The rearrangement joins TRBV7-9 to TRBJ1-1, with D possibly matching TRBD1 (6 bases). The V gene lost 5 bases and the J gene lost 3 bases, with 16 bases spanning the gap. The germline gives CDR1 SEHNR, CDR2 FQNEAQ (reference sequence). This CDR3 contains 15 residues. CDR3 region: CASSLQGLSDTEAFF. CDR3 coding DNA: TGTGCCAGCAGCCTACAGGGATTATCGGACACTGAAGCTTTCTTT.

The chain links TRBV3-1 (or the pseudogene TRBV3-2) to TRBJ1-4; D is perhaps TRBD1 (5 bases). Germline lookup yields CDR1 LGHDT and CDR2 YNNKEL (reference sequence). The CDR3 is 17 residues long. V gave up 1 base and J gave up 4 bases, with 16 bases separating them. CDR3 coding DNA: TGTGCCAGCAGCCAAGCTGTGAAGGACGGGGGTAATGAAAAACTGTTTTTT. The encoded protein is CASSQAVKDGGNEKLFF.